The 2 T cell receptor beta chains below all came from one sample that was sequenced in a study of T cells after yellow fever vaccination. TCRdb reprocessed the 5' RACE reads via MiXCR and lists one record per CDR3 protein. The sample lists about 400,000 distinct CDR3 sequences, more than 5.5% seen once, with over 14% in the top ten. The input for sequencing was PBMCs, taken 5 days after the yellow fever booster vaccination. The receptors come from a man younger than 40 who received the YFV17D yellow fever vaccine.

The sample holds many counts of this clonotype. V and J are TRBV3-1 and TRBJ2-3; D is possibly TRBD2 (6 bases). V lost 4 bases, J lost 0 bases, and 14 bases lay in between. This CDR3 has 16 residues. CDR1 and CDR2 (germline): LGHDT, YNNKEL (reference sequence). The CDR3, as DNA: TGTGCCAGCAGCCCTTGGACAAGCGGGAGCACAGATACGCAGTATTTT. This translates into CASSPWTSGSTDTQYF.

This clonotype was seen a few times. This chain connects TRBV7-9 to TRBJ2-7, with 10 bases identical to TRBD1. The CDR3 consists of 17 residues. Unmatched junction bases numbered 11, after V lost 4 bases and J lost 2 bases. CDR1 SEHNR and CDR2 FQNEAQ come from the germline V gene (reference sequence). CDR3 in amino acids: CASSSAASGQGAYEQYF. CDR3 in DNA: TGTGCCAGCAGCTCCGCAGCCAGTGGACAGGGGGCCTACGAGCAGTACTTC.